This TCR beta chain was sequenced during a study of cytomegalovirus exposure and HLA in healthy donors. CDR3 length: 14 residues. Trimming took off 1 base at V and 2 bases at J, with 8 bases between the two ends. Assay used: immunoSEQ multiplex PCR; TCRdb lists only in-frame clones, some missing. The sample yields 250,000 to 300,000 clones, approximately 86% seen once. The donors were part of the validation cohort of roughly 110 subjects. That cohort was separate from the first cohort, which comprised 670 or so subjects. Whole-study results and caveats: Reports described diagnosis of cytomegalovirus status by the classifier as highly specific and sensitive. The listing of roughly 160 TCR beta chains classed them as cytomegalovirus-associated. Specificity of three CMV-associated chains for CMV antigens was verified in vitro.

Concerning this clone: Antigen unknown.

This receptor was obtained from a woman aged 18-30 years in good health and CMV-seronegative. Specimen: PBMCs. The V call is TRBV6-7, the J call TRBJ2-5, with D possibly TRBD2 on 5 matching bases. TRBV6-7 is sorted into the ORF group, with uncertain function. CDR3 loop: CASSYLRAQETQYF. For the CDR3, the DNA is TGTGCCAGCAGTTACTTGCGGGCACAAGAGACCCAGTACTTC.